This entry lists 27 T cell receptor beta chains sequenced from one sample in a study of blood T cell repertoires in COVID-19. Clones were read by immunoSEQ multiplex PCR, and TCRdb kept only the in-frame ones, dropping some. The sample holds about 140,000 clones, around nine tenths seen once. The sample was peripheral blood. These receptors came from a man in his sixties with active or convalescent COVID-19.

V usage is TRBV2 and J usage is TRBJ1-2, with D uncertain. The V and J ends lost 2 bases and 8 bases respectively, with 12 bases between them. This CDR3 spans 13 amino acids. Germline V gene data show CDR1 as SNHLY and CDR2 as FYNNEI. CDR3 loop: CASSERSTGGYTF. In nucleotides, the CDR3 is TGTGCCAGCAGTGAAAGGTCGACGGGGGGCTACACCTTC.

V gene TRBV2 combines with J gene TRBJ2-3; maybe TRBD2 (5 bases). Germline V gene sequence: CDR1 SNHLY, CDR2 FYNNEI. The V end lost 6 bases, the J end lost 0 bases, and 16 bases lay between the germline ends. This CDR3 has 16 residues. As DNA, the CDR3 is TGTGCCAGCAGGACCCGAGGGTACTCTAGCACAGATACGCAGTATTTT. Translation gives CASRTRGYSSTDTQYF. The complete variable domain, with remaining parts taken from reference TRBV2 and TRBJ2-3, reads EPEVTQTPSHQVTQMGQEVILRCVPISNHLYFYWYRQILGQKVEFLVSFYNNEISEKSEIFDDQFSVERPDGSNFTLKIRSTKLEDSAMYFCASRTRGYSSTDTQYFGPGTRLTVL.

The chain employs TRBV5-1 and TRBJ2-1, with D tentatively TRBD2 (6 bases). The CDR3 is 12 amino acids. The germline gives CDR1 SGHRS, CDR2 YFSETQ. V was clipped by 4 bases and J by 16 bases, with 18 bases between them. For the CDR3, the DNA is TGCGCCAGCAGCGTCACCGGGACTGGCGGATTCTTC. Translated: CASSVTGTGGFF.

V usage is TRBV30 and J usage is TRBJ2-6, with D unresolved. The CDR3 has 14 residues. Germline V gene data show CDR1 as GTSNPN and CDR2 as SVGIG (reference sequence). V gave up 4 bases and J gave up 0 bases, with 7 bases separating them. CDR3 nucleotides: TGTGCCTGGAAGAGAATCTCTGGGGCCAACGTCCTGACTTTC. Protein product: CAWKRISGANVLTF.

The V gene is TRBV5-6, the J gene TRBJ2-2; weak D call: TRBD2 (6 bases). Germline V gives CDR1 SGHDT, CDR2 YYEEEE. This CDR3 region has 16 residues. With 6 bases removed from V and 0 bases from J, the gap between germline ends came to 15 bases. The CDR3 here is CASNWRATANTGELFF. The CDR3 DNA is TGTGCCAGCAACTGGAGGGCTACGGCGAACACCGGGGAGCTGTTTTTT.

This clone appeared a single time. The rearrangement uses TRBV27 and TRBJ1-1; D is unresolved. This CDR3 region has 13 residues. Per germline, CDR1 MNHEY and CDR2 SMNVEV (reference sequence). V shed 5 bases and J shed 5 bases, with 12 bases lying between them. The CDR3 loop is CASSPTTETEAFF. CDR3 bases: TGTGCCAGCAGTCCGACGACGGAGACTGAAGCTTTCTTT.

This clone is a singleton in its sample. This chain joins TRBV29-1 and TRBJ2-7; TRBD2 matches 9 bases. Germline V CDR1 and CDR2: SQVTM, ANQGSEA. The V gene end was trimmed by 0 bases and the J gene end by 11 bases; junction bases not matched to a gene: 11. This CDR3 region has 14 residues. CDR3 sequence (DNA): TGCAGCGTTGAAGAAGGGACTAGCCGGACCAGGGAGTACTTC. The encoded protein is CSVEEGTSRTREYF.

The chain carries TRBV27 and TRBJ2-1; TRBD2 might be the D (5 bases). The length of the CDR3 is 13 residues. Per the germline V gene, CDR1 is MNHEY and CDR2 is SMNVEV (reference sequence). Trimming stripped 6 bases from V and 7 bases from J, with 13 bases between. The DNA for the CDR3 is TGTGCCAGCAGGGCGGGTGGGGAGAATGAGCAGTTCTTC. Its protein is CASRAGGENEQFF.

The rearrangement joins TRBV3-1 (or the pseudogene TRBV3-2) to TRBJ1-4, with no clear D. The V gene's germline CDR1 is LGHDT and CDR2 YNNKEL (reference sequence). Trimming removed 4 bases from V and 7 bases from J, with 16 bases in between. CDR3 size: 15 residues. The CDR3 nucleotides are TGTGCCAGCAGCCTCGGACCCCTGGGGAGTGAAAAACTGTTTTTT. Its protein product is CASSLGPLGSEKLFF.

The CDR3 sequence: CASRATGTGYTEAFF. The CDR3 DNA reads as TGTGCCAGCAGAGCAACCGGGACAGGGTACACTGAAGCTTTCTTT. The chain employs TRBV2 and TRBJ1-1, with 9 bases identical to TRBD1. The length of the CDR3 is 15 residues. Germline CDR1 is SNHLY and CDR2 is FYNNEI. The V gene end was trimmed by 6 bases and the J gene end by 3 bases; junction bases not matched to a gene: 8.

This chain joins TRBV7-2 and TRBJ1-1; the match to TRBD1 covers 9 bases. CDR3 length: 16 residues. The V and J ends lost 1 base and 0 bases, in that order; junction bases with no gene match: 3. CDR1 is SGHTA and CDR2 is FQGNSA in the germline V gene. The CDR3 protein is CASSLGGTGMNTEAFF. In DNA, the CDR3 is TGTGCCAGCAGCTTAGGAGGGACAGGGATGAACACTGAAGCTTTCTTT.

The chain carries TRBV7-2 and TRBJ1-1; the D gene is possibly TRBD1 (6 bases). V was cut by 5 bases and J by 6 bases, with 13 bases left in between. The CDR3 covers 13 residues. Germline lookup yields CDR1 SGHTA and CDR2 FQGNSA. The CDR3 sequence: CASSPRGGPEAFF. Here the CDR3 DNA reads TGTGCCAGCAGCCCTCGGGGGGGCCCTGAAGCTTTCTTT.

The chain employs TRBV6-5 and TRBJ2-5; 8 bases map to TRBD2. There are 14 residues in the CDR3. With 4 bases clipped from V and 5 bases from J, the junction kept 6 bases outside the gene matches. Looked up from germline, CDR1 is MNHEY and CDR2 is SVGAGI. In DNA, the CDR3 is TGTGCCAGCAGTTCCTGGACTAGCAGGGAGACCCAGTACTTC. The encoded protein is CASSSWTSRETQYF.

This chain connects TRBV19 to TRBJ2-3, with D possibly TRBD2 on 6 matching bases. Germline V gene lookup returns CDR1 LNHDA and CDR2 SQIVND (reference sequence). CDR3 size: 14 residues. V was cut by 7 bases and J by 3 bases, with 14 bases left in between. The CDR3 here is CASKDSRGTDTQYF. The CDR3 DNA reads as TGTGCCAGTAAGGATTCTCGGGGGACAGATACGCAGTATTTT.

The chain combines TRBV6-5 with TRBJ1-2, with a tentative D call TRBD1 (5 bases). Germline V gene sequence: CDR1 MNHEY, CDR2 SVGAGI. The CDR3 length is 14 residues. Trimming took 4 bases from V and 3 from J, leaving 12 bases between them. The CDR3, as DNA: TGTGCCAGCAGTTCCCCCCCAGGGCACTATGGCTACACCTTC. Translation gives CASSSPPGHYGYTF.

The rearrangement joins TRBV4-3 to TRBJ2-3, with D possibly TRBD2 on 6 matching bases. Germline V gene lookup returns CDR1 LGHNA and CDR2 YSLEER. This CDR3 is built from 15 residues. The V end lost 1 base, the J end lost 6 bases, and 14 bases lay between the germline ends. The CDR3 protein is CASSQGGVVSDTQYF. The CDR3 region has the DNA TGCGCCAGCAGCCAAGGCGGGGTAGTATCTGATACGCAGTATTTT.

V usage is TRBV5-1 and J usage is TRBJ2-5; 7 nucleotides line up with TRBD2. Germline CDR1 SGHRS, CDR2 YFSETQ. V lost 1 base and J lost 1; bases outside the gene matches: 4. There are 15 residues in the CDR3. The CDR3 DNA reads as TGCGCCAGCAGCTTGAGTAGCGGGCCCCAAGAGACCCAGTACTTC. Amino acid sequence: CASSLSSGPQETQYF.

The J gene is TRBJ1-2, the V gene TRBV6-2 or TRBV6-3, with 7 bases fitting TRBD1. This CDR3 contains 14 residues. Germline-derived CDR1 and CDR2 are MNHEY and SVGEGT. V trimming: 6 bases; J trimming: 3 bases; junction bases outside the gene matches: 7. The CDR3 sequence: CASSNEGADYGYTF. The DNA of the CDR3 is TGTGCCAGCAGCAACGAGGGGGCTGACTATGGCTACACCTTC.

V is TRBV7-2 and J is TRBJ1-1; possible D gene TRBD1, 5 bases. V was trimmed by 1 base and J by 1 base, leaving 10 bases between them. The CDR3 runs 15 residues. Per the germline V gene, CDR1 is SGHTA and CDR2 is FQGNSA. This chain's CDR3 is CASSLEGHTNTEAFF. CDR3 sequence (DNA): TGTGCCAGCAGCTTAGAAGGACACACGAACACTGAAGCTTTCTTT.

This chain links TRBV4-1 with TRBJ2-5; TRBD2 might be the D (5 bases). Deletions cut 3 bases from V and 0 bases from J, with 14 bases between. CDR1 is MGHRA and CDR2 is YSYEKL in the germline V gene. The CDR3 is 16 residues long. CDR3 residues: CASSHLLAPNQETQYF. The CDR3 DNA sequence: TGCGCCAGCAGCCACCTTTTAGCGCCAAACCAAGAGACCCAGTACTTC.

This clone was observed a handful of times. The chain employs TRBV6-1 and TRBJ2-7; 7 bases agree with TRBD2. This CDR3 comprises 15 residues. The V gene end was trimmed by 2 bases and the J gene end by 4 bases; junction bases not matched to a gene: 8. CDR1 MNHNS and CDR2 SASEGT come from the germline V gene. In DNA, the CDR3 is TGTGCCAGCAGTGAAAGCGGGATCCTTGGGTACGAGCAGTACTTC. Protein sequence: CASSESGILGYEQYF.

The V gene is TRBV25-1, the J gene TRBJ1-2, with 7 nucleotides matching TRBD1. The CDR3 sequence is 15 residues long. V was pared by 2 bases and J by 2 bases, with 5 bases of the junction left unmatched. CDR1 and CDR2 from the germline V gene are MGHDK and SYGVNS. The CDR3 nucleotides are TGTGCCAGCAGTGAACGGACAGGCCCAAACTATGGCTACACCTTC. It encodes CASSERTGPNYGYTF.

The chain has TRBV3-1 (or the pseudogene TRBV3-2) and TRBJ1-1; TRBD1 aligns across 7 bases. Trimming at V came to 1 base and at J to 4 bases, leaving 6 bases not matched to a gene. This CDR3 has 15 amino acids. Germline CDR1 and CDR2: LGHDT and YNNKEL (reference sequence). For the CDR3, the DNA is TGTGCCAGCAGCCAAGGACAGGGTCCCGTCACTGAAGCTTTCTTT. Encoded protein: CASSQGQGPVTEAFF.

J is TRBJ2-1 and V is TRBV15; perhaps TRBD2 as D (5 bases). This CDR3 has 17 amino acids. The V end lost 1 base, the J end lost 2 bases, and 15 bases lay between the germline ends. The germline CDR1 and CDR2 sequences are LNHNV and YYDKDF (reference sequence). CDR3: CATSRVGGGRTYNEQFF. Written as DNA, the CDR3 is TGTGCCACCAGCAGAGTAGGAGGCGGGCGTACCTACAATGAGCAGTTCTTC.

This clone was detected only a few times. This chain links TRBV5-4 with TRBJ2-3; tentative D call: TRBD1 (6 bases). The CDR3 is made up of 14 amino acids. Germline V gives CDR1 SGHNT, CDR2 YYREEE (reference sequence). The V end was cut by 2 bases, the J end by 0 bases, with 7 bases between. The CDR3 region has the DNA TGTGCCAGCAGCTTACAGGGAAGCACAGATACGCAGTATTTT. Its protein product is CASSLQGSTDTQYF.

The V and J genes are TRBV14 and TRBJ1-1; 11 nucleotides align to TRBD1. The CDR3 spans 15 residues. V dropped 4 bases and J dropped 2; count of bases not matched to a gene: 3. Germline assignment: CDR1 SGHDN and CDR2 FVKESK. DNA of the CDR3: TGTGCCAGCAGCCCTGGACAGGGGGCAAACACTGAAGCTTTCTTT. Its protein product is CASSPGQGANTEAFF.

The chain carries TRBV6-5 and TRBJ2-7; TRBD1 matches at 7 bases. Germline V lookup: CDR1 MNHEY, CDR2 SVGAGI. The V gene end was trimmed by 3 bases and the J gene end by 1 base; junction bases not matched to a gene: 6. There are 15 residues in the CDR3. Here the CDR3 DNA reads TGTGCCAGCAGTTATTCAAACAGGGGTTCCTACGAGCAGTACTTC. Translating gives CASSYSNRGSYEQYF.